The rows below give T cell receptor beta chains drawn from one sample of a study of low-dose radiotherapy and immunotherapy resistance in tumors. Each CDR3 protein gets one entry after TCRdb re-called the reads with MiXCR. Among around 80,000 distinct CDR3 sequences listed, roughly 17% were seen once. Sequenced material: PBMCs, taken after low-dose radiotherapy plus immunotherapy. These receptor sequences come from a male donor with prostate cancer. Both conserved end residues are part of each CDR3. Each record gives: J gene, V gene, clone size, D gene, CDR3 length, CDR3 DNA, CDR3 protein. A D gene is named only where the DNA matches it firmly. Expanded clones are given a class, and other clones once, few, many or no size at all.

>TRBJ2-3|TRBV4-3|many|NA|15
TGCGCCAGCAGCCAAGTTCCCAGCAGCACAGATACGCAGTATTTT
CASSQVPSSTDTQYF
>TRBJ2-7|TRBV2|many|TRBD2|14
TGTGCCAGCAGCGGACTAGCGGGAGCAAGCGAGCAGTACTTC
CASSGLAGASEQYF
>TRBJ1-1|TRBV18|many|NA|13
TGTGCCAGCCGTACCAACAGGGAGACTGAAGCTTTCTTT
CASRTNRETEAFF
>TRBJ2-7|TRBV20-1|many|TRBD2|13
TGCAGTGCTAGTCCGGGACTAGCCTACGAGCAGTACTTC
CSASPGLAYEQYF
>TRBJ2-3|TRBV7-9|many|NA|16
TGTGCCAGCAGCTTAGCGAAAGGAGGCGGCACAGATACGCAGTATTTT
CASSLAKGGGTDTQYF
>TRBJ2-2|TRBV2|many|NA|12
TGTGCCAGCAGTCCATTCCCGGGGGAGCTGTTTTTT
CASSPFPGELFF
>TRBJ2-3|TRBV19|many|NA|13
TGTGCCAGTAGTAATAGACACACAGATACGCAGTATTTT
CASSNRHTDTQYF
>TRBJ1-1|TRBV7-2|NA|TRBD1|14
TGTGCCAGCACACCGGGACAGCCGAACACTGAAGCTTTCTTT
CASTPGQPNTEAFF
>TRBJ2-7|TRBV7-2|many|NA|15
TGTGCCAGCAGCTTAATGGGACGGGGACCCCACGAGCAGTACTTC
CASSLMGRGPHEQYF
>TRBJ2-2|TRBV4-1|many|NA|18
TGCGCCAGCAGCCAAGTCAAGTCTAGCGAAACGAACACCGGGGAGCTGTTTTTT
CASSQVKSSETNTGELFF
>TRBJ1-2|TRBV28|many|NA|12
TGTGCCAGCAGTTCAGCACACTATGGCTACACCTTC
CASSSAHYGYTF
>TRBJ2-7|TRBV29-1|many|TRBD1|14
TGCAGCGTTTTAGGGACAGGACGTTCCTACGAGCAGTACTTC
CSVLGTGRSYEQYF
>TRBJ2-3|TRBV11-2|many|TRBD2|14
TGTGCCAGCAGCATTAGCGGGACCACAGATACGCAGTATTTT
CASSISGTTDTQYF
>TRBJ1-5|TRBV6-2/TRBV6-3|NA|TRBD1|17
TGTGCCAGCAGTTACTCGAGGGACAGGGCTGGCAATCAGCCCCAGCATTTT
CASSYSRDRAGNQPQHF
>TRBJ2-5|TRBV18|many|NA|14
TGTGCCAGCTCACCACTGGGTTTCCAAGAGACCCAGTACTTC
CASSPLGFQETQYF
>TRBJ1-1|TRBV7-2|many|TRBD1|16
TGTGCCAGCAGCTTAGACTACAGGGGCCGGAACACTGAAGCTTTCTTT
CASSLDYRGRNTEAFF
>TRBJ2-7|TRBV4-3|many|TRBD2|19
TGCGCCAGCAGCCAGAACCTGGGACTAGCGGGAGGGTCCCCCTACGAGCAGTACTTC
CASSQNLGLAGGSPYEQYF
>TRBJ1-4|TRBV28|many|NA|13
TGTGCCAGCAGTTCCTGGCTAGGTGAAAAACTGTTTTTT
CASSSWLGEKLFF
>TRBJ2-3|TRBV5-1|NA|TRBD2|18
TGCGCCAGCAGCTCAGGACTAGCGGGAGCCCGGAGCACAGATACGCAGTATTTT
CASSSGLAGARSTDTQYF
>TRBJ1-1|TRBV4-3|many|NA|14
TGCGCCAGCAGCCAAGAGCCCCGGAACACTGAAGCTTTCTTT
CASSQEPRNTEAFF
>TRBJ2-3|TRBV5-1|NA|TRBD2|14
TGCGCCAGCAGCTCAACTAGCGGGCTAGATACGCAGTATTTT
CASSSTSGLDTQYF
>TRBJ1-2|TRBV28|many|NA|15
TGTGCCAGCAGTACCCCGGGCGCCACGAACTATGGCTACACCTTC
CASSTPGATNYGYTF
>TRBJ2-3|TRBV7-9|many|TRBD2|13
TGTGCCGGAACGGGACTAGCCCCAGATACGCAGTATTTT
CAGTGLAPDTQYF
>TRBJ2-3|TRBV28|many|NA|17
TGTGCCAGCGGGGTGCCTCCGACTATAACGGTTACAGATACGCAGTATTTT
CASGVPPTITVTDTQYF
>TRBJ2-3|TRBV7-2|many|TRBD2|15
TGTGCCAGCAGCACCAACCCTCTAGCGGGAGGGCACCAGTATTTT
CASSTNPLAGGHQYF
>TRBJ1-5|TRBV12-3/TRBV12-4|NA|TRBD1|16
TGTGCCAGCAGTTTAGTTGGGACAGGTAGCAATCAGCCCCAGCATTTT
CASSLVGTGSNQPQHF
>TRBJ1-2|TRBV4-1|once|TRBD1|14
TGCGCCAGCAGCCAAGAGAACAGGGGGGTTGGCTACACCTTC
CASSQENRGVGYTF
>TRBJ2-5|TRBV18|few|NA|14
TGTGCCAGCTCACCAGTTAACACTCAAGAGACCCAGTACTTC
CASSPVNTQETQYF
>TRBJ2-7|TRBV6-1|NA|NA|14
TGTGCCAGCAGTGAAGCCGGGACTCGTCTCGAGCAGTACTTC
CASSEAGTRLEQYF
>TRBJ2-7|TRBV11-2|many|NA|15
TGTGCCAGCAGCTTAGCCCCTGGAAACGTATACGAGCAGTACTTC
CASSLAPGNVYEQYF
>TRBJ1-1|TRBV6-2/TRBV6-3|many|NA|13
TGTGCCAGCAGCCGGCCAGGGACCACTGAAGCTTTCTTT
CASSRPGTTEAFF
>TRBJ2-1|TRBV28|many|NA|15
TGTGCCAGCAGTCCCGATACCGGGACTGGGGGTGAGCAGTTCTTC
CASSPDTGTGGEQFF
>TRBJ2-1|TRBV7-9|many|TRBD1|15
TGTGCCAGCAGCCCGGGACAGGGGGCGGAAAATGAGCAGTTCTTC
CASSPGQGAENEQFF
>TRBJ1-5|TRBV28|few|TRBD1|16
TGTGCCAGCAGCTCGGGACAGGGCATGAGCAATCAGCCCCAGCATTTT
CASSSGQGMSNQPQHF
>TRBJ2-3|TRBV6-6|many|NA|16
TGTGCCAGCAGCCCCCGGGGAGCGGGTGGGGGCGATACGCAGTATTTT
CASSPRGAGGGDTQYF
>TRBJ2-7|TRBV27|once|NA|14
TGTGCCAGCAGTTCCGTTCAGGCCACCTACGAGCAGTACTTC
CASSSVQATYEQYF
>TRBJ2-2|TRBV29-1|many|NA|12
TGCAGCGTGGATGGTTGGGCCGGGGAGCTGTTTTTT
CSVDGWAGELFF
>TRBJ1-5|TRBV6-2/TRBV6-3|NA|TRBD1|14
TGTGCCAGCAGCCCCCGGGACAGAAATCAGCCCCAGCATTTT
CASSPRDRNQPQHF
>TRBJ2-5|TRBV7-2|many|TRBD2|14
TGTGCCAGCAGCGCAAGCGGGGGGCGAGAGACCCAGTACTTC
CASSASGGRETQYF
>TRBJ2-7|TRBV7-2|many|TRBD2|15
TGTGCCAGCAGCGAGGGACTAGCGGGGTCCTACGAGCAGTACTTC
CASSEGLAGSYEQYF
>TRBJ1-2|TRBV29-1|many|TRBD1|13
TGCAGCGTGGACCCTGGGGACAGCCGGCGCTACACCTTC
CSVDPGDSRRYTF
>TRBJ2-1|TRBV4-1|many|TRBD2|17
TGCGCCAGCAGCCAAGAGCGCGGGAGGGACTCCTACAATGAGCAGTTCTTC
CASSQERGRDSYNEQFF
>TRBJ2-1|TRBV7-2|many|NA|15
TGTGCCAGCAGCTTAGCGCAGGGCACCTACAATGAGCAGTTCTTC
CASSLAQGTYNEQFF
>TRBJ2-7|TRBV4-1|many|TRBD2|19
TGCGCCAGCAGCCAAGATGTCTGGGCAGCGGGAGGTATCATGTACGAGCAGTACTTC
CASSQDVWAAGGIMYEQYF